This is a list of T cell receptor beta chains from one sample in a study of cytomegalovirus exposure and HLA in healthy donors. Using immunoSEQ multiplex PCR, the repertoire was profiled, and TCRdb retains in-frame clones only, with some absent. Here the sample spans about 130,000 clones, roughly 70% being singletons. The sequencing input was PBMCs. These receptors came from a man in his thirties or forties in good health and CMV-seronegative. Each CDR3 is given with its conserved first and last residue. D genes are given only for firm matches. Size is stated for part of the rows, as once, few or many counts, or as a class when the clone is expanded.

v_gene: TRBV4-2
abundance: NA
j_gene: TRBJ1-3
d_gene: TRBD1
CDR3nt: TGTGCCAGCAGCAGGGACAGGGCGGACACCATATATTTT
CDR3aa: CASSRDRADTIYF

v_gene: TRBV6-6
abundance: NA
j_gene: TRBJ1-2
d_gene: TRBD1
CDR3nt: TGTGCCAGCAGCAAGGACAGGGGCTATGGCTACACCTTC
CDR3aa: CASSKDRGYGYTF

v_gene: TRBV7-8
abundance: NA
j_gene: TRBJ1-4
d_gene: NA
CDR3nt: TGTGCCAGCAGCCGAGCCTTAAATGAAAAACTGTTTTTT
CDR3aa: CASSRALNEKLFF

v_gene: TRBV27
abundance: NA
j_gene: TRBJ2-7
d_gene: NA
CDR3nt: TGTGCCAGCAGTTTATCGTGGGGGGTTCTATCCTACGAGCAGTACTTC
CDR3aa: CASSLSWGVLSYEQYF

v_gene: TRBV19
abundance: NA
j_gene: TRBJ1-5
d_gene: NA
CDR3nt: TGTGCCAGTAGTATAACCCTAGAGAGCAATCAGCCCCAGCATTTT
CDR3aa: CASSITLESNQPQHF

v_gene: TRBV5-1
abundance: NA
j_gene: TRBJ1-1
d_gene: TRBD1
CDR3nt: TGCGCCAGCAGCCAGGGGGCGCAGGGTACTGAAGCTTTCTTT
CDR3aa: CASSQGAQGTEAFF

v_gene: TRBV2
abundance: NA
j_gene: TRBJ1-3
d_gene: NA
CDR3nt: TGTGCCAGCAGTATCTGGGACTTCTCTGGAAACACCATATATTTT
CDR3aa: CASSIWDFSGNTIYF

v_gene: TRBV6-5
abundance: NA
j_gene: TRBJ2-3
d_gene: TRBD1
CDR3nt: TGTGCCAGCAGCGGGACAGGGGGAAACCTAGGTACGCAGTATTTT
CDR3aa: CASSGTGGNLGTQYF

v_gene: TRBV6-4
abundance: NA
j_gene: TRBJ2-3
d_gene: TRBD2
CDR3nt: TGTGCCAGCAGCGCAAGCGGGGGCAGCACAGATACGCAGTATTTT
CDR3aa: CASSASGGSTDTQYF

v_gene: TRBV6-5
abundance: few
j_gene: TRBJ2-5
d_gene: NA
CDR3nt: TGTGCCAGCAGTTACTCGGGGACAATGCGGTGGGAGACCCAGTACTTC
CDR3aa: CASSYSGTMRWETQYF

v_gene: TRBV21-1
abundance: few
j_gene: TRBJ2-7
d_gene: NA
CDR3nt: TGTGCCAGCAGCGCCGTCCGAACAGGGGCCAAGGAGTTCTACGAGCAGTACTTC
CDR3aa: CASSAVRTGAKEFYEQYF

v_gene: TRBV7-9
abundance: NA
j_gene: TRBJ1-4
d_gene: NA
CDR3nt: TGTGCCAGCAGCTACCGACAGGCTAATGAAAAACTGTTTTTT
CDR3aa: CASSYRQANEKLFF

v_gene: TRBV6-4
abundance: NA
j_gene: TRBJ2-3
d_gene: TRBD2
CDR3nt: TGTGCCAGCAGGGCCGGGACTACAGACACAGATACGCAGTATTTT
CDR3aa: CASRAGTTDTDTQYF

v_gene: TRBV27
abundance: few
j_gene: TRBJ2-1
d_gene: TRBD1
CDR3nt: TGTGCCAGCAGGCTTCTGACAGGGATCAATGAGCAGTTCTTC
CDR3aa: CASRLLTGINEQFF

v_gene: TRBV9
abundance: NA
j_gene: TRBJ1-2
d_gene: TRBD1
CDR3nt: TGTGCCAGCAGCGATTATTCAGGGGGTAATCACTATGGCTACACCTTC
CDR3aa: CASSDYSGGNHYGYTF

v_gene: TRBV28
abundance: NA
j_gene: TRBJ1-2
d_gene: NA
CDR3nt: TGTGCCAGCAGTTTAACAGGGTATGGCTACACCTTC
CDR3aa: CASSLTGYGYTF